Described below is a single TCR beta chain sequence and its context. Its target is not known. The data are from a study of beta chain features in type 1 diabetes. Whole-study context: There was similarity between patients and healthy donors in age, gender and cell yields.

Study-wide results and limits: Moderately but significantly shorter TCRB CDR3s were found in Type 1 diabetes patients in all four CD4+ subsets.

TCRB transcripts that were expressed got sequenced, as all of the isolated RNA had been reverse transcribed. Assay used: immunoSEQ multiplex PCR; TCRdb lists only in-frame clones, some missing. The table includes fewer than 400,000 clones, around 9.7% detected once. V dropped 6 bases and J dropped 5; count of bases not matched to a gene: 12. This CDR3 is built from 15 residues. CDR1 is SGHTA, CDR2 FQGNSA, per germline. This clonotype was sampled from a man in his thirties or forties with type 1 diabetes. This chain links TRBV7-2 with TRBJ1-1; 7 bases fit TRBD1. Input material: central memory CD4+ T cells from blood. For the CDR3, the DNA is TGTGCCAGCAGTCCTCTGGTGACAGGGCTTACTGAAGCTTTCTTT. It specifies CASSPLVTGLTEAFF.